This T cell receptor beta chain was captured by sequencing in a study of blood T cells in healthy people across ages (dated by TCRdb to 2014 to 2015). Study-wide context: In model experiments, template switching captured about one uniquely barcoded TCR beta cDNA molecule for every two T cells. Using deep sequencing normalized with unique cDNA molecular identifiers, the study measured how TCR beta repertoire diversity changes with age. To avoid experimental bias, donors of different ages were randomly spread across the sequencing lanes. For two donors (one aged 18 to 30 and one aged 80 or older), the study analyzed two additional independent replicas of 1 million unique cDNA reads from the same blood draw. The donors were divided into four age groups: young (average around 15 years), middle-aged (over 35), aged (about 60) and long-lived (nearly 85).

Donors were about 36 systemically healthy Caucasian individuals from Russia aged roughly 6 to 100 years. Ten milliliters of peripheral blood were collected from each donor into EDTA-treated Vacutainer tubes. Ficoll-Paque density-gradient centrifugation was used to isolate PBMCs, with at least 6.5 million per sample. Total RNA was extracted from PBMCs with Trizol reagent, with at least 6 micrograms obtained per sample. Naive CD45RAhigh/CD27high T cell percentages were measured by flow cytometry on a PBMC aliquot from every donor. This clonotype was seen more than once but under ten times. Its antigen remains undetermined. No much larger clonotype is one base removed from it; base qualities were not supplied. CDR1 and CDR2, per the germline V gene, are MNHEY and SVGEGT. V lost 5 bases and J lost 9 bases; the stretch between them is 11 bases long. The CDR3 has 12 amino acids, counting the end cysteine and phenylalanine. Of all the DNA, just the CDR3 is kept, 36 bases in frame from base 1.

Libraries were constructed by 5' RACE. The instrument given in TCRdb is Illumina HiSeq 2500. A second PCR of about 6 to 11 cycles was run with a J-beta primer mix and a sample-barcoded 5' primer. A unique molecular identifier was introduced onto each TCR beta cDNA molecule by a template-switch 5' adaptor carrying 12 random nucleotides. Each sample yielded at least 2.5 million CDR3-containing paired-end reads. All of the RNA was converted into first-strand cDNA using the Mint cDNA synthesis kit, with a TRBC-specific oligonucleotide serving as the primer. Following uracil-DNA glycosylase treatment, all cDNA underwent a first 18-cycle PCR with the universal primers M1SS and BC2_uni_R. As for the authors' bioinformatics: For normalization, 1 million high-quality reads were randomly selected from each sample, with every read carrying a distinct molecular identifier. Instead of being binned into consensus sequences, reads that shared molecular identifiers were thrown out. CDR3 identification, clonotype clustering and error correction used MiTCR with a Q25 quality threshold and the strictest error-elimination algorithm. A nonparametric unseen species model with Euler transformation was used to estimate a lower bound on total TCR beta diversity. TCRdb passed the public sequencing reads through fastp at Q25 and MiXCR, retaining productive beta sequences. Rows merge per CDR3 protein into single entries with the most common DNA and genes. These V and J calls originate from TCRdb's pipeline instead of the authors' own analysis. Present in this sample are around 850,000 distinct CDR3 sequences, approximately 35% of which were seen just once. Of the sample, 10% to 15% falls within the top ten clones.

The research as a whole found: The percentage of naive T cells measured by flow cytometry correlated strongly with observed TCR beta diversity. The long-lived group showed more naive CD4+ T cells, fewer expanded clones and increased TCR diversity than the aged group, suggesting age selection. Observed TCR beta diversity per million T cells fell roughly linearly with age, and a significant reduction was already apparent by age roughly 41. Because profiling used bulk unsorted PBMCs, naive and antigen-experienced compartments could not be compared conclusively. Because the CMV infection status of the donors was unknown, age-related changes in expanded clonotypes may potentially have been confounded. Estimates of total diversity from one million sequenced T cells were regarded as lower bounds and underestimates.

The sequencing input was blood. The rearranged chain carries TRBV6-2 or TRBV6-3 and TRBJ1-5; TRBD1 is perhaps the D gene, given 5 matching bases. This sequence originates from a man between 18 and 35 years old in good health. The DNA sequence follows: TGTGCCAGCAGTAAACAGGATTGGCCCCAGCATTTT. Translated, this gives CASSKQDWPQHF.